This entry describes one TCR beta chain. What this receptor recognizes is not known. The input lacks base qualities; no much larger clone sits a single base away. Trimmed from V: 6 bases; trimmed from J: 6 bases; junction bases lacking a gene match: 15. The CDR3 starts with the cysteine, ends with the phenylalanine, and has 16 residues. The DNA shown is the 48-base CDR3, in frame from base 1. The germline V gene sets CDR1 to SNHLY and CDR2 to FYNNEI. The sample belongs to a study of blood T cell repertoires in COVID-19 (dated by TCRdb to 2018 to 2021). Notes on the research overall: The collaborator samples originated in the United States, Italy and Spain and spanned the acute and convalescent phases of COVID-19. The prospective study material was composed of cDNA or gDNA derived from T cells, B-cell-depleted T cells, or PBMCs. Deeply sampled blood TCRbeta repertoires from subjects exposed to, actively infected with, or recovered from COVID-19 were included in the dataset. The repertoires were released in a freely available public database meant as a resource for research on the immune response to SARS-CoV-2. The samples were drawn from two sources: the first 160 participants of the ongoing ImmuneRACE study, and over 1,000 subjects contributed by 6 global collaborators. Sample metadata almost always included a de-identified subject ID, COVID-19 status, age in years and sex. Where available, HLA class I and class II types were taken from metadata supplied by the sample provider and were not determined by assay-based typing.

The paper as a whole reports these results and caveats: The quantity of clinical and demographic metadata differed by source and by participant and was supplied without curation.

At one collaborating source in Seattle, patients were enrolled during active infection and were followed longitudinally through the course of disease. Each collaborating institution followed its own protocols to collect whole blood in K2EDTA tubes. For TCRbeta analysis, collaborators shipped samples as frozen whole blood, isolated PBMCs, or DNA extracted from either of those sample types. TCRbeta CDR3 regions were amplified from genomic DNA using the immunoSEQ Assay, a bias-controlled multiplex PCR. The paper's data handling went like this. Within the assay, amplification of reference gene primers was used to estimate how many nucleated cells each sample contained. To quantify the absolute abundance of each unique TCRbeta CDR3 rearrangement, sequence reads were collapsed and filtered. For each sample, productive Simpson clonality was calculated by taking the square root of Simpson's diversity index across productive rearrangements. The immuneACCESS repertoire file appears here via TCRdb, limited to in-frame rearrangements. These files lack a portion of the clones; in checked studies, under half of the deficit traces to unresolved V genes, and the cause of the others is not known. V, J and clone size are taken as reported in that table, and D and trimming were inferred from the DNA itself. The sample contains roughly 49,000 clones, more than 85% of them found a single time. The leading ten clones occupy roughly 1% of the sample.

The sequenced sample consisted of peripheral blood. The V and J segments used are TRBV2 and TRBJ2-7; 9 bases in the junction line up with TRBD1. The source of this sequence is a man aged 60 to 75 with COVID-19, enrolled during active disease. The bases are TGTGCCAGCAGACCCCATCGACAGGGGGAGATGGGCGAGCAGTACTTC. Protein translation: CASRPHRQGEMGEQYF. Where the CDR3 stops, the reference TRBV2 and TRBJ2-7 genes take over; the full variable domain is EPEVTQTPSHQVTQMGQEVILRCVPISNHLYFYWYRQILGQKVEFLVSFYNNEISEKSEIFDDQFSVERPDGSNFTLKIRSTKLEDSAMYFCASRPHRQGEMGEQYFGPGTRLTVT.